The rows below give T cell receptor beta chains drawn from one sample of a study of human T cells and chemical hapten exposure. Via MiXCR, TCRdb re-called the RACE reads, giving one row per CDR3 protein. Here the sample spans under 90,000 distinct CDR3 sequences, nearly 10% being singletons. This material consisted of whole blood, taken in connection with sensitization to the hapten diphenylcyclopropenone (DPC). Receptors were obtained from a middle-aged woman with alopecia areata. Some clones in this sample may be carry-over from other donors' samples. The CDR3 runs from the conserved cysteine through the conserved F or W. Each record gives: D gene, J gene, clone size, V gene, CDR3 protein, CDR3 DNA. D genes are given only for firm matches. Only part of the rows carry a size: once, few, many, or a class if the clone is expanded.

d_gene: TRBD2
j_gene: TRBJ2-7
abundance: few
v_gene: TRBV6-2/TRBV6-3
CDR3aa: CASSYSKTSGMYEQYF
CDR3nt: TGTGCCAGCAGTTACTCGAAGACTAGCGGGATGTACGAGCAGTACTTC

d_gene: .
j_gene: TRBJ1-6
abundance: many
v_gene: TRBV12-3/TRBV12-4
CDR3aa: CASSLASYSPLHF
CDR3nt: TGTGCCAGCAGTTTAGCCTCGTATTCACCCCTCCACTTT

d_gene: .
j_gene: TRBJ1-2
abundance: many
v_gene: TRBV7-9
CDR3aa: CASSLVGSTDGYTF
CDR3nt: TGTGCCAGCAGCTTAGTTGGGAGTACGGATGGCTACACCTTC

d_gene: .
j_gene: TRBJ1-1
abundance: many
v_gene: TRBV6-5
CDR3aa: CASRTPPGGVNTEAFF
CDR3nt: TGTGCCAGCAGAACCCCCCCCGGGGGGGTGAACACTGAAGCTTTCTTT

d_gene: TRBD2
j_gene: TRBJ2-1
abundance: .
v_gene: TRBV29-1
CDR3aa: CSTSGGASVYNEQFF
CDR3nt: TGCAGCACTAGCGGGGGGGCCAGCGTCTACAATGAGCAGTTCTTC

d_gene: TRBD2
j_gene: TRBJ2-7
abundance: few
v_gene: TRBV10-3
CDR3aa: CAITSGVPSYEQYF
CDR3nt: TGTGCCATCACAAGCGGGGTCCCCTCCTACGAGCAGTACTTC

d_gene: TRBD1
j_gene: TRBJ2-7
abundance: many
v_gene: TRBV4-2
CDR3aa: CASSPPRGRGGSGEQYF
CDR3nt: TGTGCCAGCAGCCCCCCCAGGGGGAGAGGTGGGTCGGGGGAGCAGTACTTC

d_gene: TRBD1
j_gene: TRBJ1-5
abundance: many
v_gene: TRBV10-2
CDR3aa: CASSVPGQGLNQPQHF
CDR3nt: TGCGCCAGCAGTGTCCCGGGACAGGGCCTAAATCAGCCCCAGCATTTT

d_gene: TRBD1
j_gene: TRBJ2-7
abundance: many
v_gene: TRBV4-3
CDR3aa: CASSRGQATYEQYF
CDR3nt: TGCGCCAGCAGCCGGGGACAGGCTACCTACGAGCAGTACTTC

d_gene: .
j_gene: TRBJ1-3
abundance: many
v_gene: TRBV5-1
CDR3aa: CASSLEGVNTIYF
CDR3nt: TGCGCCAGCAGCTTGGAAGGAGTAAACACCATATATTTT

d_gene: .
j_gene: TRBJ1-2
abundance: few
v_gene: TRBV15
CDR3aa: CATSLEWGGGGYTF
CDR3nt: TGTGCCACCAGCCTCGAGTGGGGAGGAGGAGGCTACACCTTC

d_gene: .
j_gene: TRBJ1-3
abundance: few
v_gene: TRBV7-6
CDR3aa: CASSLGTPISGNTIYF
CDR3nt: TGTGCCAGCAGCTTAGGGACACCGATCTCTGGAAACACCATATATTTT

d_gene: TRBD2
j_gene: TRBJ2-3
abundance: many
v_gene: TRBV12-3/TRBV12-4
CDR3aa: CASSFFRGGATDTQYF
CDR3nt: TGTGCCAGCAGCTTCTTTCGCGGGGGGGCAACAGATACGCAGTATTTT

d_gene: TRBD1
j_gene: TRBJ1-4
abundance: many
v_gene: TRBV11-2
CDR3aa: CASSPQGDPVEKLFF
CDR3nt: TGTGCCAGCAGCCCCCAGGGGGACCCGGTGGAAAAACTGTTTTTT

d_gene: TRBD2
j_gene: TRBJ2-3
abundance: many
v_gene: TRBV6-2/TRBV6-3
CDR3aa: CASSTKNPAGGPSDTQYF
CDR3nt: TGTGCCAGCAGTACCAAAAACCCAGCGGGGGGGCCATCAGATACGCAGTATTTT

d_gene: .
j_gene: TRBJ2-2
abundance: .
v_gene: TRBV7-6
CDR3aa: CASSSRLNTGELFF
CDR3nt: TGTGCCAGCAGCTCGCGACTGAACACCGGGGAGCTGTTTTTT

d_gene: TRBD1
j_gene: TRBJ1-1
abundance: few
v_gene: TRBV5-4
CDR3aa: CASSLDRQGWTEAFF
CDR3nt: TGTGCCAGCAGCTTGGACAGACAGGGGTGGACTGAAGCTTTCTTT

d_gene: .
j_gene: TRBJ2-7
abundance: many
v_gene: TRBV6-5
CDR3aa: CASSYSIREGEQYF
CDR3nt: TGTGCCAGCAGTTACTCGATCCGAGAGGGCGAGCAGTACTTC

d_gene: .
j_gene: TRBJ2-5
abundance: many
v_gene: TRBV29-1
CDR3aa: CSVESVLQETQYF
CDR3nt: TGCAGCGTTGAGTCGGTCCTGCAAGAGACCCAGTACTTC

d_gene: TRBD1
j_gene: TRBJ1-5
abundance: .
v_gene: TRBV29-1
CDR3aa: CSVGTGYSNQPQHF
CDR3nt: TGCAGCGTTGGGACAGGGTATAGCAATCAGCCCCAGCATTTT

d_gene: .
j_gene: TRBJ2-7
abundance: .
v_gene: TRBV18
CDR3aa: CASSPGAGIYEQYF
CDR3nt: TGTGCCAGCTCACCAGGGGCAGGGATCTACGAGCAGTACTTC

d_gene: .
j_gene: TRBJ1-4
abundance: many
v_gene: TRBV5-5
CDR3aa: CASSSPLGNSKKLFF
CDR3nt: TGTGCCAGCAGCTCTCCTTTGGGGAATTCGAAAAAACTGTTTTTT

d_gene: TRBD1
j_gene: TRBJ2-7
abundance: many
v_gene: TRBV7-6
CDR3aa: CASSLGDSYEQYF
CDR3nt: TGTGCCAGCAGCTTGGGGGACAGTTACGAGCAGTACTTC

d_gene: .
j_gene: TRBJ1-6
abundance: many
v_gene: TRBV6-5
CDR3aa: CASTRRGSYNSPLHF
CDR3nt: TGTGCCAGCACCCGCCGAGGCTCCTATAATTCACCCCTCCACTTT

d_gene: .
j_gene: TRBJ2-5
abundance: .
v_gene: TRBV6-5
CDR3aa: CASKARGTSGQETQYF
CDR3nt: TGTGCCAGCAAGGCGAGGGGGACGAGCGGCCAAGAGACCCAGTACTTC

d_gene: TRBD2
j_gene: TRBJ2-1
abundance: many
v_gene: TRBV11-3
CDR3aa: CASSPWTSGGAGHNEQFF
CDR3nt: TGTGCCAGCAGCCCTTGGACTAGCGGGGGGGCTGGGCACAATGAGCAGTTCTTC

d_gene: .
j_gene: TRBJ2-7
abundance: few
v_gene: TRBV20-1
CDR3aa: CSAGTGEQYF
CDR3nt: TGCAGTGCTGGAACGGGTGAGCAGTACTTC

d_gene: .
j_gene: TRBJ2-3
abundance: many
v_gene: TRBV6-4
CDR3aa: CASSDSGGTDTQYF
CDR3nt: TGTGCCAGCAGTGACTCTGGGGGCACAGATACGCAGTATTTT